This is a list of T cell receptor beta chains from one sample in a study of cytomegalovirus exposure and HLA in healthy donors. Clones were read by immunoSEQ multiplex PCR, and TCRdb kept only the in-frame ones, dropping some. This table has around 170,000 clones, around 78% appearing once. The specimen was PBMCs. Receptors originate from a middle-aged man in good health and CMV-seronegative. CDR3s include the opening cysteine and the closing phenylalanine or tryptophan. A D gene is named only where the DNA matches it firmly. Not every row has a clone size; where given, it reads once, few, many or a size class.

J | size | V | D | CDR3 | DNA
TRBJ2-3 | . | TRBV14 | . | CASSQGGLVGDTDTQYF | TGTGCCAGCAGCCAAGGGGGGCTGGTAGGGGACACAGATACGCAGTATTTT
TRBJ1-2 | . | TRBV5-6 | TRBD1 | CASSPDRNYGYTF | TGTGCCAGCAGTCCGGACAGGAACTATGGCTACACCTTC
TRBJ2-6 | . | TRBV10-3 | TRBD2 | CAISDRSGTSGRLGANVLTF | TGTGCCATCAGTGACCGATCCGGGACTAGCGGGAGACTGGGGGCCAACGTCCTGACTTTC
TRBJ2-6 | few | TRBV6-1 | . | CASRVEVSGANGLTF | TGTGCCAGCAGGGTGGAAGTATCTGGGGCCAACGGCCTGACTTTC
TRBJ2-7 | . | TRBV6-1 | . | CASSVKQVYEQYF | TGTGCCAGCAGTGTTAAACAGGTCTACGAGCAGTACTTC
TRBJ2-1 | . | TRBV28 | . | CASGFPGTRSYNEQFF | TGTGCCAGTGGGTTTCCGGGAACTCGCTCCTACAATGAGCAGTTCTTC
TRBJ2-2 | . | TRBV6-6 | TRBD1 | CASSLTGTGGGGELFF | TGTGCCAGCAGTCTTACCGGGACAGGGGGCGGCGGGGAGCTGTTTTTT
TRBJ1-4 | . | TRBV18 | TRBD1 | CASSQMKGADEKLFF | TGTGCCAGCTCGCAGATGAAGGGGGCAGATGAAAAACTGTTTTTT
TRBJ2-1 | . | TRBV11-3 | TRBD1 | CASSPGQGYNEQFF | TGTGCCAGCAGCCCGGGACAGGGCTACAATGAGCAGTTCTTC
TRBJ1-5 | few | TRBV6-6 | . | CASSIEGSYQPQHF | TGTGCCAGCAGTATCGAGGGATCCTATCAGCCCCAGCATTTT
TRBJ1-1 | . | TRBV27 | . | CASSLIRNTEAFF | TGTGCCAGCAGTTTGATCAGGAACACTGAAGCTTTCTTT
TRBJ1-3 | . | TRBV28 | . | CASRGPGMGNGGNTIYF | TGTGCCAGCAGGGGTCCGGGGATGGGAAATGGGGGAAACACCATATATTTT
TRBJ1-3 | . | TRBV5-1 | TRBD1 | CASSSGGPGNTIYF | TGCGCCAGCAGCTCAGGGGGCCCTGGAAACACCATATATTTT
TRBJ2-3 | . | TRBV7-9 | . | CASSFSVADVTDTQYF | TGTGCCAGCAGCTTTTCCGTAGCGGATGTCACAGATACGCAGTATTTT
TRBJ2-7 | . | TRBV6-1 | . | CASSESKGTYEQYF | TGTGCCAGCAGTGAAAGTAAGGGGACCTACGAGCAGTACTTC
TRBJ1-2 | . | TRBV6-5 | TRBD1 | CASSYLGQGDYGYTF | TGTGCCAGCAGTTACCTCGGACAGGGGGACTATGGCTACACCTTC
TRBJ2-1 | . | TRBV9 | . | CASSVDGGGEQFF | TGTGCCAGCAGCGTAGACGGGGGTGGTGAGCAGTTCTTC
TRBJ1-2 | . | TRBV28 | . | CASSTPRFGYTF | TGTGCCAGCAGTACTCCCAGGTTTGGCTACACCTTC
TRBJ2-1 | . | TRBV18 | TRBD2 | CASPPAVSGANNEQFF | TGTGCCAGCCCACCCGCTGTTAGCGGGGCTAACAATGAGCAGTTCTTC
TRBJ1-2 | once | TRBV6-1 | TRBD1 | CASSDRGFYGYTF | TGTGCCAGCAGCGACAGGGGATTTTATGGCTACACCTTC
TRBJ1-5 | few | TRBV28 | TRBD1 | CASRPGTDRNQPQHF | TGTGCCAGCAGACCCGGGACAGACCGAAACCAGCCCCAGCATTTT
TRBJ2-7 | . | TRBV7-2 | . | CASSPSVRGGEQYF | TGTGCCAGCAGCCCAAGCGTCAGGGGTGGCGAGCAGTACTTC
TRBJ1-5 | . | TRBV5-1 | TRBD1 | CASTDRVSGSNQPQHF | TGCGCCAGCACCGACAGGGTGAGCGGGAGCAATCAGCCCCAGCATTTT